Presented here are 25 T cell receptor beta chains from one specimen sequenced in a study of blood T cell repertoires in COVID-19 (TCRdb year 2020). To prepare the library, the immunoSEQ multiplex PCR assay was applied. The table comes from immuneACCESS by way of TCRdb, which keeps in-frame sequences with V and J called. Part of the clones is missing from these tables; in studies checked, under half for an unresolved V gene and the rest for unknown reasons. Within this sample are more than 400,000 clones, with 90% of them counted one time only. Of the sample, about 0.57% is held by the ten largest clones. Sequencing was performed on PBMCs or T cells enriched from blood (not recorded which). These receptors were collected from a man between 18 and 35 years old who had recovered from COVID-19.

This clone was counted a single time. This CDR3 is CASSIPRPGGYQPQHF. The DNA for the CDR3 is TGTGCCAGTAGTATCCCCCGTCCCGGCGGTTATCAGCCCCAGCATTTT. This chain connects TRBV19 to TRBJ1-5; D gene ambiguous. The CDR3 runs to 16 residues. V lost 3 bases, J lost 5 bases, and 17 bases lay in between. CDR1 is LNHDA and CDR2 is SQIVND in the germline V gene (reference sequence).

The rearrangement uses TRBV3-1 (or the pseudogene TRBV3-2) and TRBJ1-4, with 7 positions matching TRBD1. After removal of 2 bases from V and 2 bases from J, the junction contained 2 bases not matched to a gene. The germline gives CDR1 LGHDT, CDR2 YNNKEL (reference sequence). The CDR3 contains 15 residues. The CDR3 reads CASSQKTGTNEKLFF. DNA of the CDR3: TGTGCCAGCAGCCAAAAGACAGGGACTAATGAAAAACTGTTTTTT.

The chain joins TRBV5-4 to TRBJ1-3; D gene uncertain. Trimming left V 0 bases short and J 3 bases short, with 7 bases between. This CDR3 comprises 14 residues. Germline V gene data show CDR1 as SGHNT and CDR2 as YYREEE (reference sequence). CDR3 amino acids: CASSLGSGGNTIYF. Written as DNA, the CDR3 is TGTGCCAGCAGCTTGGGGTCGGGTGGAAACACCATATATTTT.

The CDR3 loop reads CASSMRAGVNTEAFF. The CDR3 DNA sequence: TGTGCCAGTAGTATGCGGGCGGGGGTTAACACTGAAGCTTTCTTT. The chain carries TRBV19 and TRBJ1-1; D possibly corresponds to TRBD1 (5 bases). Germline lookup yields CDR1 LNHDA and CDR2 SQIVND (reference sequence). Trimming shortened V by 3 bases and J by 2 bases, and 13 bases separated the two germline ends. The CDR3 has 15 amino acids.

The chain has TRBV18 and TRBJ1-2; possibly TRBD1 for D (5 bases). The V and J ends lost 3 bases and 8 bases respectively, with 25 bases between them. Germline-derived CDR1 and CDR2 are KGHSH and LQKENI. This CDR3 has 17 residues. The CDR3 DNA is TGTGCCAGCTCACCCCCCGGACAAAGGGCGTTCATTTCGGGCTACACCTTC. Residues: CASSPPGQRAFISGYTF.

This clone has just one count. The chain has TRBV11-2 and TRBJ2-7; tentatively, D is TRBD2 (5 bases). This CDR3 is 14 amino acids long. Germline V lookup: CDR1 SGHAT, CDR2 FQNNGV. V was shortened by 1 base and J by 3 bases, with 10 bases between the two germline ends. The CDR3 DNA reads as TGTGCCAGCAGCTTAGCGGGGTACAGCTACGAGCAGTACTTC. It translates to CASSLAGYSYEQYF. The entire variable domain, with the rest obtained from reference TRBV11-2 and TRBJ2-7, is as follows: EAGVAQSPRYKIIEKRQSVAFWCNPISGHATLYWYQQILGQGPKLLIQFQNNGVVDDSQLPKDRFSAERLKGVDSTLKIQPAKLEDSAVYLCASSLAGYSYEQYFGPGTRLTVT.

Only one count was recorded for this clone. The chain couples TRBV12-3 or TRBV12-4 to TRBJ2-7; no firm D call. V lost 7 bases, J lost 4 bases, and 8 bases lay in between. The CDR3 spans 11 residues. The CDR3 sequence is CASTSFYEQYF. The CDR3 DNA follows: TGTGCCAGCACTTCTTTTTACGAGCAGTACTTC.

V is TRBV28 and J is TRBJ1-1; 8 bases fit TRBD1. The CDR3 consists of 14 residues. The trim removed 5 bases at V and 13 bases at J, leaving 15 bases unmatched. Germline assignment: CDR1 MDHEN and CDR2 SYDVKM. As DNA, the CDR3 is TGTGCCAGCAGTCTACAGCCAGCGACAGGGGTGGGTTTCTTT. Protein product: CASSLQPATGVGFF.

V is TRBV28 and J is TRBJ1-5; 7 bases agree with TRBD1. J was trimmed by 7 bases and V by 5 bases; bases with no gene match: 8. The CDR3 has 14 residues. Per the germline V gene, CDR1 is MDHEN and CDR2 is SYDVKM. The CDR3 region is CASSTGQARQPQHF. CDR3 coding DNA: TGTGCCAGCAGTACTGGACAGGCTCGGCAGCCCCAGCATTTT. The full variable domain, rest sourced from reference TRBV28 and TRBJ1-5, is DVKVTQSSRYLVKRTGEKVFLECVQDMDHENMFWYRQDPGLGLRLIYFSYDVKMKEKGDIPEGYSVSREKKERFSLILESASTNQTSMYLCASSTGQARQPQHFGDGTRLSIL.

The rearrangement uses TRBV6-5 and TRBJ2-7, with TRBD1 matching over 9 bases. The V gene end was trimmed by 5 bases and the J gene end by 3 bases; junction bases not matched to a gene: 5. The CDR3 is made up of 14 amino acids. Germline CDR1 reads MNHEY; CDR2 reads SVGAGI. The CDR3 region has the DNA TGTGCCAGCAGTCAGGACAGGGGTTTCTACGAGCAGTACTTC. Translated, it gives CASSQDRGFYEQYF.

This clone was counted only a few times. In DNA form, the CDR3 reads TGTGCCACCAGTGATCCAAGGACAGGGGGGGACACCGGGGAGCTGTTTTTT. This codes for CATSDPRTGGDTGELFF. The chain links TRBV24-1 to TRBJ2-2; 10 bases agree with TRBD1. The CDR3 consists of 17 residues. Trimming took 3 bases from V and 3 from J; bases not matched to a gene: 6. CDR1 is KGHDR and CDR2 is SFDVKD in the germline V gene.

This chain's CDR3 is CASSWGRSTDTQYF. CDR3 coding DNA: TGTGCCAGCAGTTGGGGGAGGTCCACAGATACGCAGTATTTT. The chain couples TRBV27 to TRBJ2-3, with D possibly being TRBD2 (6 bases). This CDR3 spans 14 amino acids. The V gene's germline CDR1 is MNHEY and CDR2 SMNVEV (reference sequence). Deletions cut 4 bases from V and 2 bases from J, with 10 bases between.

CDR3 sequence: CASSDPTGGDYEQYF. CDR3 DNA: TGTGCCAGCAGCGACCCGACAGGGGGGGACTACGAGCAGTACTTC. The rearrangement uses TRBV5-6 and TRBJ2-7; TRBD1 aligns across 9 bases. In germline, CDR1 is SGHDT, CDR2 YYEEEE. The CDR3 sequence is 15 residues long. V dropped 4 bases and J dropped 3; count of bases not matched to a gene: 8.

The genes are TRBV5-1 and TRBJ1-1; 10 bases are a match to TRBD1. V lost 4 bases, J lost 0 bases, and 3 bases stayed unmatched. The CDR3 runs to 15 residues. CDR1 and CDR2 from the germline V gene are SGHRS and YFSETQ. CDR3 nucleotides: TGCGCCAGCAGCAGGACAGGGGGTTTGAACACTGAAGCTTTCTTT. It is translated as CASSRTGGLNTEAFF.

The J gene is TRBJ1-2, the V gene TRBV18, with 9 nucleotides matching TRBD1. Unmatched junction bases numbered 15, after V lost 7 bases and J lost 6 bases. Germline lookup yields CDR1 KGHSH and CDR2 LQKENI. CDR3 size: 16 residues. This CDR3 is CASLRTGAEMGHGYTF. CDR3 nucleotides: TGTGCCAGCTTACGGACAGGGGCGGAGATGGGTCATGGCTACACCTTC. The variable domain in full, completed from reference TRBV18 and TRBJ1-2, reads NAGVMQNPRHLVRRRGQEARLRCSPMKGHSHVYWYRQLPEEGLKFMVYLQKENIIDESGMPKERFSAEFPKEGPSILRIQQVVRGDSAAYFCASLRTGAEMGHGYTFGSGTRLTVV.

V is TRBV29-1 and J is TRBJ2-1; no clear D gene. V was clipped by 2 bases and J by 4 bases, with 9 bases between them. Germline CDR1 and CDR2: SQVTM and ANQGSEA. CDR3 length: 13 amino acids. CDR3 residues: CSVERAPYNEQFF. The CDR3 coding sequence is TGCAGCGTTGAACGAGCTCCGTACAATGAGCAGTTCTTC.

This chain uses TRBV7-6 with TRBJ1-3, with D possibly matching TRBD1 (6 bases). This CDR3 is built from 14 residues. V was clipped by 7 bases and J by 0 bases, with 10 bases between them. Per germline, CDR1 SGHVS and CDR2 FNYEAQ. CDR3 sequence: CASKGGVSGNTIYF. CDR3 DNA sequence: TGTGCCAGCAAGGGGGGGGTCTCTGGAAACACCATATATTTT.

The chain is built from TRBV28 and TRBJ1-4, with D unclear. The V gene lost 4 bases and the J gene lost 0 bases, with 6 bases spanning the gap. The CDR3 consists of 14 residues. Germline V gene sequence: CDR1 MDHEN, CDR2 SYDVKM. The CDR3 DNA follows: TGTGCCAGCAGTTCCCCTGCAACTAATGAAAAACTGTTTTTT. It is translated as CASSSPATNEKLFF.

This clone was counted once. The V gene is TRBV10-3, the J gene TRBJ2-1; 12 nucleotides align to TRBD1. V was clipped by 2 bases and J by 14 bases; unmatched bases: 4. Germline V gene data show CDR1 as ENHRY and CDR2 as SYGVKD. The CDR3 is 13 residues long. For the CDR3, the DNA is TGTGCCATCAGTGAGAGGGACAGGGGGCCGGAGTTCTTC. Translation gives CAISERDRGPEFF.

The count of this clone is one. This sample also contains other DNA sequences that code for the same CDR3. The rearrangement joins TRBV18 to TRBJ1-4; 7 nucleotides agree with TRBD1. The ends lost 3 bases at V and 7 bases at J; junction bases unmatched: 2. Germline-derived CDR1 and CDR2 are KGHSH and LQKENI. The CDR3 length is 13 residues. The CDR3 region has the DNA TGTGCCAGCTCACCCAGGACAGGTGAAAAACTGTTTTTT. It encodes CASSPRTGEKLFF.

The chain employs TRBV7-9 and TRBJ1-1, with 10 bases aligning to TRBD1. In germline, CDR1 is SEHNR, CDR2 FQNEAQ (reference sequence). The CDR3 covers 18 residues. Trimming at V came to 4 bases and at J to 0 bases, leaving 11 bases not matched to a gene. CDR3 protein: CASSSVRGTGVMNTEAFF. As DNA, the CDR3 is TGTGCCAGCAGCTCGGTACGCGGGACAGGGGTAATGAACACTGAAGCTTTCTTT.

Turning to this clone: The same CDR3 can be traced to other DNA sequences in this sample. The CDR3 loop is CASSRTGYEQYF. DNA of the CDR3: TGTGCCAGCAGTCGGACAGGGTACGAGCAGTACTTC. The V call is TRBV12-3 or TRBV12-4, the J call TRBJ2-7; 8 bases are a match to TRBD1. With V trimmed by 5 bases and J by 4 bases, 1 base remained unmatched. This CDR3 is 12 amino acids long.

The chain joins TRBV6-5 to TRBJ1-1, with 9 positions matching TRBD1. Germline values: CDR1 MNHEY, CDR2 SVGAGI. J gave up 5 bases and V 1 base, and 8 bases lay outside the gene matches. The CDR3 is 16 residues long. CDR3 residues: CASSYYKGQGYTEAFF. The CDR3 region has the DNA TGTGCCAGCAGTTACTACAAGGGACAGGGATATACTGAAGCTTTCTTT.

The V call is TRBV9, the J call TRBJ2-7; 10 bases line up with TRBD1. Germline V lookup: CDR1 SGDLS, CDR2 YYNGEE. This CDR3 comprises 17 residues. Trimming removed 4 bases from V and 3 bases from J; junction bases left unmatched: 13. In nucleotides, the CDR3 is TGTGCCAGCAGCCCATCGGGACAGGGGACTGGGATCTACGAGCAGTACTTC. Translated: CASSPSGQGTGIYEQYF.

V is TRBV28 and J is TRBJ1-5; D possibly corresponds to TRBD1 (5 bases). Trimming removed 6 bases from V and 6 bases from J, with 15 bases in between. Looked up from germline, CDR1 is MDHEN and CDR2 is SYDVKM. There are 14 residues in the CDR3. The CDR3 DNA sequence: TGTGCCAGCAGGGTGACAGCCGCAGGTCAGCCCCAGCATTTT. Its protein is CASRVTAAGQPQHF. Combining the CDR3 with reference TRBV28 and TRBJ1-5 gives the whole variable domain DVKVTQSSRYLVKRTGEKVFLECVQDMDHENMFWYRQDPGLGLRLIYFSYDVKMKEKGDIPEGYSVSREKKERFSLILESASTNQTSMYLCASRVTAAGQPQHFGDGTRLSIL.